One sample yielded the 17 T cell receptor beta chains listed below, sequenced in a study of T cells expressing NK-cell markers. Reanalyzing the 5' RACE reads, TCRdb keeps one entry per CDR3 protein, without DNA. Recorded for this sample: about 550,000 distinct CDR3 sequences. The sequencing input was blood T cells: a sorted CD56 or NKG2C T cell subset, CD4+ or CD8+ T cells, or bulk PBMC T cells (not recorded which). Receptor source: a man aged 18 to 30 in good health.

This chain connects TRBV20-1 to TRBJ2-1; TCRdb calls TRBD2, which cannot be checked without DNA. The CDR3 loop spans 13 amino acids. Germline lookup yields CDR1 DFQATT and CDR2 SNEGSKA (reference sequence). The CDR3 sequence is CSCTGAGEGEQFF.

V is TRBV20-1 and J is TRBJ2-1; lacking DNA, the TRBD2 call made by TCRdb goes unchecked. Germline-derived CDR1 and CDR2 are DFQATT and SNEGSKA (reference sequence). There are 12 residues in the CDR3. Here the CDR3 reads CSAYRTSDEQFF.

V gene TRBV19 combines with J gene TRBJ2-5; as DNA is missing, the TRBD1 call by TCRdb cannot be tested. CDR3 length equals 16 residues. Germline V gene data show CDR1 as LNHDA and CDR2 as SQIVND (reference sequence). CDR3 protein: CASSLFLGAIQETQYF.

The rearrangement joins TRBV25-1 to TRBJ2-3; as DNA is missing, the TRBD2 call by TCRdb cannot be tested. Germline CDR1 reads MGHDK; CDR2 reads SYGVNS. This CDR3 has 15 residues. The CDR3 sequence: CATGRDSGSRNTQYF.

This chain joins TRBV29-1 and TRBJ2-5. Germline V gene sequence: CDR1 SQVTM, CDR2 ANQGSEA. The CDR3 loop spans 13 amino acids. The CDR3 is CSVETPGAETQYF.

The V gene is TRBV7-2, the J gene TRBJ1-2. The CDR3 is made up of 14 amino acids. CDR1 and CDR2 from the germline V gene are SGHTA and FQGNSA. Here the CDR3 reads CASLPSAGSHGYTF.

The rearrangement uses TRBV11-2 and TRBJ2-1; lacking DNA, the TRBD1 call made by TCRdb goes unchecked. The germline CDR1 and CDR2 sequences are SGHAT and FQNNGV. The CDR3 is 13 amino acids. This CDR3 reads CASSPGGSLEQFF.

This chain uses TRBV7-6 with TRBJ2-1; TCRdb's D call, TRBD2, is unchecked because there is no DNA. Germline CDR1 SGHVS, CDR2 FNYEAQ. The CDR3 has 15 amino acids. CDR3 in amino acids: CASSPQTSGINEQFF.

The CDR3 loop is CASEAGSWSGELFF. This chain connects TRBV5-1 to TRBJ2-2; TCRdb names TRBD2, which stays unverified in the absence of DNA. Per germline, CDR1 SGHRS and CDR2 YFSETQ. This CDR3 comprises 14 residues.

The chain is built from TRBV3-1 and TRBJ2-3; no DNA is available, so the TRBD1 call from TCRdb remains unchecked. The CDR3 is 16 residues long. CDR1 LGHDT and CDR2 YNNKEL come from the germline V gene (reference sequence). The CDR3 is CASSQSGRRGADTQYF.

The chain recombines TRBV11-1 with TRBJ2-7; as DNA is missing, the TRBD1 call by TCRdb cannot be tested. CDR3 length: 14 amino acids. CDR1 and CDR2 from the germline V gene are SGHAT and FQDESV (reference sequence). CDR3: CASSPRGKAYEQYF.

The V and J genes are TRBV6-2 or TRBV6-3 and TRBJ2-2; TCRdb's D gene call, TRBD2, goes unchecked for lack of DNA. Germline V gives CDR1 MNHEY, CDR2 SVGEGT. The CDR3 has 18 residues. CDR3 loop: CASSTQRRLADNTGELFF.

V gene TRBV7-2 combines with J gene TRBJ2-5; without DNA, the TCRdb call of TRBD1 cannot be checked. The CDR3 is made up of 15 amino acids. CDR1 and CDR2 (germline): SGHTA, FQGNSA. The CDR3 spells CASSSPGRTPVDQYF.

The chain employs TRBV11-2 and TRBJ2-5; TCRdb's D call of TRBD2 is untestable without DNA. Germline values: CDR1 SGHAT, CDR2 FQNNGV. This CDR3 comprises 16 residues. The CDR3 reads CASSLDVGLPQETQYF.

This chain joins TRBV5-6 and TRBJ2-5. The CDR3 is 14 amino acids. Germline V gene sequence: CDR1 SGHDT, CDR2 YYEEEE. The CDR3 loop is CASSLERYQETQYF.

The V and J genes are TRBV5-1 and TRBJ2-1; the TCRdb D gene call, TRBD1, has no DNA to confirm it. The CDR3 covers 13 residues. CDR1 and CDR2 (germline): SGHRS, YFSETQ. Here the CDR3 reads CASRADPAREQFF.

The chain uses TRBV12-3 or TRBV12-4 and TRBJ2-1; there is no DNA to check the TCRdb D call of TRBD1. The CDR3 sequence is 15 residues long. Here the CDR3 reads CASSPPLSSYNEQFF.